This entry features one T cell receptor (beta chain) sequence. No antigen is known for it. The data derive from a study of type 1 and type 2 diabetes patients. Study results and limitations: Groups were not age- or gender-matched, which may bias interpretation. Some HECs seen only in T1D might also appear in more T2D or control samples.

Genomic DNA was the PCR template. Multiplex PCR with 30 forward and 13 reverse primers amplified the TCR beta CDR3. TCRdb re-analysed the multiplex PCR reads in MiXCR, keeping a single row per CDR3 protein. The sample has approximately 260,000 distinct CDR3 sequences, around 47% seen once. The CDR3 has 15 amino acids. Germline-derived CDR1 and CDR2 are MDHEN and SYDVKM. The germline V and J ends were trimmed by 3 bases and 4 bases, with 10 bases remaining between them. The sample taken for sequencing was peripheral blood mononuclear cells (PBMCs). The clonotype originates from a young man with type 2 diabetes. J is TRBJ1-6 and V is TRBV28; perhaps TRBD1 as D (6 bases). In nucleotides, the CDR3 is TGTGCCAGCAGTTTGGCCAGGGGTTATAATTCACCCCTCCACTTT. Encoded protein: CASSLARGYNSPLHF.